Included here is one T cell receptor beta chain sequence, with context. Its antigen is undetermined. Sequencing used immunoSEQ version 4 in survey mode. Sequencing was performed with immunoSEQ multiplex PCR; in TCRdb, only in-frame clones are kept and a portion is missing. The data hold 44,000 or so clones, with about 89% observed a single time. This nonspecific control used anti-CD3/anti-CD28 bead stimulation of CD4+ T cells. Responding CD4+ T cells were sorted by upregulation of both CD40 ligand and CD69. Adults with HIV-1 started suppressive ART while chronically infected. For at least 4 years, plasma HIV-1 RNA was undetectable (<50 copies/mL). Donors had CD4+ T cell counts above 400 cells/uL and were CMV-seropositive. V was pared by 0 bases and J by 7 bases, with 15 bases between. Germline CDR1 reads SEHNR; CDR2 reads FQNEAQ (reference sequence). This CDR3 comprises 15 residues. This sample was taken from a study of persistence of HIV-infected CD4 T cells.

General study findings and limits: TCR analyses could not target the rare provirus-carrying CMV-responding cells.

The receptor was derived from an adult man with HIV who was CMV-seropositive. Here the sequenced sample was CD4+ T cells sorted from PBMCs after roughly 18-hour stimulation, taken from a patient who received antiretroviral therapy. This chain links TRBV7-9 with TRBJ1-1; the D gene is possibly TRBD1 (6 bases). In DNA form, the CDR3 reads TGTGCCAGCAGCTTAGCGACGGGGGCTTCGAGTGAAGCTTTCTTT. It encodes CASSLATGASSEAFF.